This passage covers 6 T cell receptor beta chains from one sample sequenced in a study of blood T cell repertoires in COVID-19. TCRdb's table, derived via immunoSEQ multiplex PCR, lists solely in-frame clones and lacks some. The table records 150,000 or so clones, about three quarters of them present only once. The sequenced sample was peripheral blood. These receptors all come from an elderly man with acute or convalescent COVID-19.

V and J are TRBV28 and TRBJ1-1; no definite D call. Trimming took off 3 bases at V and 3 bases at J, with 14 bases between the two ends. The CDR3 extends over 15 amino acids. Germline V gene sequence: CDR1 MDHEN, CDR2 SYDVKM. The CDR3, as DNA: TGTGCCAGCAGTTTTAGCATCGGAGGGTACACTGAAGCTTTCTTT. Translated: CASSFSIGGYTEAFF.

The chain uses TRBV4-2 and TRBJ1-1; perhaps TRBD1 as D (6 bases). With 0 bases removed from V and 1 base from J, the gap between germline ends came to 15 bases. Germline values: CDR1 LGHNA, CDR2 YNFKEQ. This CDR3 is 17 amino acids long. As DNA, the CDR3 is TGTGCCAGCAGCCAAGATTCAAGGGGGGGCGGGAACACTGAAGCTTTCTTT. This sequence encodes CASSQDSRGGGNTEAFF.

The chain carries TRBV18 and TRBJ1-1; D uncertain. Trimming pared 3 bases from V and 5 bases from J, leaving 7 bases between. Per the germline V gene, CDR1 is KGHSH and CDR2 is LQKENI. The CDR3 runs to 12 residues. For the CDR3, the DNA is TGTGCCAGCTCACCGACTAGTACTGAAGCTTTCTTT. Protein sequence: CASSPTSTEAFF.

The rearrangement joins TRBV29-1 to TRBJ1-1; D ambiguous. The V end was cut by 7 bases, the J end by 2 bases, with 11 bases between. This CDR3 contains 12 residues. Per the germline V gene, CDR1 is SQVTM and CDR2 is ANQGSEA. DNA of the CDR3: TGCAGCGCCGGAGCCGGCAACACTGAAGCTTTCTTT. Amino acids: CSAGAGNTEAFF.

The table lists this clone with a few counts. The sample carries other DNA sequences with the same CDR3. This chain joins TRBV7-3 and TRBJ2-5; 7 nucleotides agree with TRBD2. The CDR3 extends over 14 amino acids. Germline CDR1 reads SGHTA; CDR2 reads FQGTGA. J lost 2 bases, V lost 1 base, and 1 base had no gene match. CDR3 region: CASSLNGGQETQYF. In nucleotides, the CDR3 is TGTGCCAGCAGCTTAAACGGGGGGCAAGAGACCCAGTACTTC.

This chain uses TRBV30 with TRBJ2-2, with a tentative D call TRBD1 (6 bases). Germline loops: CDR1 GTSNPN, CDR2 SVGIG (reference sequence). V lost 3 bases and J 3 bases, leaving 14 bases between the germline ends. The CDR3 is made up of 15 amino acids. The CDR3 is CAWRRGTIDTGELFF. The CDR3 DNA is TGTGCCTGGAGGAGGGGGACAATTGACACCGGGGAGCTGTTTTTT.